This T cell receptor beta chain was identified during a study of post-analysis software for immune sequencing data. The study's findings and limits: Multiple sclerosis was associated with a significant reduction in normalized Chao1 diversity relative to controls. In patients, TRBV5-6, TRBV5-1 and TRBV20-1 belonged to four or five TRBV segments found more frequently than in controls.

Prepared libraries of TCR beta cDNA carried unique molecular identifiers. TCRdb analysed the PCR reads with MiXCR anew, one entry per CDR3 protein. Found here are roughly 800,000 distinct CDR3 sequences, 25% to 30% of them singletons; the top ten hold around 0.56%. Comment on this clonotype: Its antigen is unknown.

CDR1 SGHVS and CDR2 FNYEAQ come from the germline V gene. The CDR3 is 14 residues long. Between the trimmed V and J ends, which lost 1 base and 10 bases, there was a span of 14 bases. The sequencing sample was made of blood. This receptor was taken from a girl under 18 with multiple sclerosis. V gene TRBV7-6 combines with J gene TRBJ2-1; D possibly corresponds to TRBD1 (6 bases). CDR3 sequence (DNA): TGTGCCAGCAGCTTAGGCCTATCTAGGGGGGAGCAGTTCTTC. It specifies CASSLGLSRGEQFF.